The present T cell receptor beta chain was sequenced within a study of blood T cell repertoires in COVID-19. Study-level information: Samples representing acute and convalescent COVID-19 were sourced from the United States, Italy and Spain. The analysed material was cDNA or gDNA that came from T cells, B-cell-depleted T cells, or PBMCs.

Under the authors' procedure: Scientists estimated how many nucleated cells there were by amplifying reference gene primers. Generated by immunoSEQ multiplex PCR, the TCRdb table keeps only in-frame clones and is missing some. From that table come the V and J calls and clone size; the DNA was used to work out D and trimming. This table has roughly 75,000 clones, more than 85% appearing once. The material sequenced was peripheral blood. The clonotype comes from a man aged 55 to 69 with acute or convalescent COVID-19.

The DNA for the CDR3 is TGCAGCGTTGGGTACAGGGGAGGCACTGAAGCTTTCTTT. Translation gives CSVGYRGGTEAFF. The genes are TRBV29-1 and TRBJ1-1; 7 bases agree with TRBD1. The junction had 6 bases not matched to a gene; V was cut back by 4 bases and J by 4 bases. Germline V gene lookup returns CDR1 SQVTM and CDR2 ANQGSEA. The CDR3 contains 13 residues. Full variable domain (rest looked up from reference TRBV29-1 and TRBJ1-1): SAVISQKPSRDICQRGTSLTIQCQVDSQVTMMFWYRQQPGQSLTLIATANQGSEATYESGFVIDKFPISRPNLTFSTLTVSNMSPEDSSIYLCSVGYRGGTEAFFGQGTRLTVV.